This T cell receptor beta chain stems from a study of cytomegalovirus exposure and HLA in healthy donors. Study results and limitations: It was shown in a later analysis that HLA-associated TCR beta chains were more clonally expanded than other, equally common chains. A later analysis by the authors found several of the most significant clusters apparently linked to common viral pathogens.

With regard to this clone: The antigen is undetermined.

PCR primers comprised 60 Vbeta and 13 Jbeta primers. Here immunoSEQ multiplex PCR was the method, and the copy in TCRdb shows in-frame clones only, minus some. This sample contains approximately 130,000 clones. Germline V gene sequence: CDR1 MDHEN, CDR2 SYDVKM. The length of the CDR3 is 13 residues. V shed 7 bases and J shed 8 bases, with 17 bases lying between them. Material: PBMCs. The J gene is TRBJ1-1, the V gene TRBV28; TRBD1 might be the D (6 bases). The clonotype was recovered from a woman in her sixties in good health and CMV-seronegative. The CDR3 coding sequence is TGTGCCAGCACCCACAGGACAGTCAAAGAAGCTTTCTTT. Protein product: CASTHRTVKEAFF.